Here is one TCR beta chain with its context. This clonotype was counted many times. Which antigen it targets is not known. The record has no base qualities; no much larger clone is one base away. This record belongs to a study of spatial heterogeneity in lung cancer (dated by TCRdb to the late 2010s). As for the study more broadly: Donors were 72 patients with early-stage, untreated non-small cell lung cancer from the lung TRACERx cohort. Both alpha and beta chains were TCR-sequenced in 200 to 250 tumor regions, under 80 matched nontumor lung samples and 56 PBMC samples obtained at surgery. In non-small cell lung cancer, the study quantitatively compared TCR alpha and beta repertoires across several tumor regions, matched nontumor lung, and blood. Follow-up PBMC samples were sequenced whenever available, with a median time to follow-up of 2 to 3 years after resection. Nonsynonymous mutation counts, determined by whole-exome sequencing of tumor tissue, were related to features of the TCR repertoire. In the raw uncorrected reads, each unique combination of TCR and UMI appeared more than ten times on average. Beta-chain transcripts were consistently detected in greater numbers than alpha-chain transcripts, which likely reflects a higher abundance of beta-chain transcripts. What the study reported, not specific to this receptor: Ubiquitous expanded tumor TCRs were detected in blood more often at tumor resection than at routine follow-up. Comparisons of baseline and follow-up blood repertoires included only 11 to 15 patients. Confirming at a functional level the hypothesis that regional TCRs recognize regional mutations was considered to require additional single-cell paired TCR alpha and beta sequencing.

Libraries were prepared through 5' RACE. The instrument was a NextSeq 500. In the TCR library protocol, a unique molecular identifier was attached to each TCR cDNA molecule so that PCR and sequencing errors could be corrected. On the study's bioinformatics: TCR identification, UMI-based error correction and CDR3 extraction were performed with Decombinator tools. TCRs above a frequency of 2 per 1,000, corresponding to the top 1% of the tumor frequency distribution, were defined as expanded. Renyi diversity was computed with the R vegan package after each repertoire had been subsampled 100 times to 5,000 TCRs. CDR3 similarity networks were built from amino acid triplet string-kernel similarity, with CDR3s being connected when pairwise similarity was above 0.82. TCRdb cleaned the public reads at Q25 with fastp, built clones with MiXCR and kept in-frame beta chains. Records with the same CDR3 protein are collapsed into one entry carrying the most frequent genes and DNA. Clone size and V and J calls follow TCRdb, not the original study. The sample includes under 150,000 distinct CDR3 sequences, with 10% to 15% observed a single time. Approximately 17% of the sample is held by the ten biggest clonotypes.

The CDR3, from cysteine to phenylalanine, totals 12 residues. The kept DNA is CDR3 alone, 36 bases in frame from the first base. The germline V gene provides CDR1 SQVTM and CDR2 ANQGSEA. Germline trimming amounts to 6 bases on V and 5 bases on J, with 6 as the count of junction bases outside the gene matches. The sample's time point label is to be understood as: blood at routine non-recurrence follow-up after resection. For TCR sequencing, whole RNA was extracted from tumor and nontumor lung tissue, or from cryopreserved PBMC samples, and no cell sorting was done. Only patients for whom sufficient RNA was available from at least two tumor regions were selected for TCR sequencing.

This receptor was obtained from a male donor with early-stage non-small cell lung cancer. Here the sequenced sample was PBMCs, taken at follow-up. The chain is encoded by TRBV29-1 joined to TRBJ1-2; TRBD1 agrees with 7 junctional bases. The DNA reads as follows: TGCAGCGTACTGACAGGGACATATGGCTACACCTTC. This translates into CSVLTGTYGYTF.